This is a list of T cell receptor beta chains from one sample in a study of OX40 agonist ivuxolimab in advanced cancers. Assay used: immunoSEQ multiplex PCR; TCRdb lists only in-frame clones, some missing. Among roughly 74,000 clones listed, almost 85% were seen once. Sequencing was performed on CD4+ or CD8+ T cells sorted from blood, taken in a trial of the OX40 agonist ivuxolimab. These receptors were obtained from an adult with an advanced solid tumor such as melanoma, head and neck, liver or kidney cancer. Both conserved end residues are part of each CDR3. D genes are given only for firm matches. Only part of the rows carry a size: once, few, many, or a class if the clone is expanded.

TRBV19	.	TRBJ1-6	.	CASSVVGVSNSPLHF	TGTGCCAGTAGTGTCGTGGGGGTCTCTAATTCACCCCTCCACTTT
TRBV10-3	.	TRBJ2-7	TRBD1	CAISESTGGEQYF	TGTGCCATCAGTGAGTCTACAGGGGGCGAGCAGTACTTC
TRBV19	.	TRBJ2-1	.	CASSSHNEQFF	TGTGCCAGTAGTTCCCACAATGAGCAGTTCTTC
TRBV4-2	.	TRBJ2-7	.	CASSQDWQGNVKQYF	TGTGCCAGCAGCCAAGATTGGCAGGGAAATGTGAAGCAGTACTTC
TRBV7-8	.	TRBJ1-5	.	CASSLALGQSAGPQHF	TGTGCCAGCAGCTTAGCCCTGGGGCAGTCAGCAGGTCCCCAGCATTTT
TRBV5-8	.	TRBJ2-2	.	CASTIQQFTGELFF	TGTGCCAGCACCATCCAACAATTCACCGGGGAGCTGTTTTTT
TRBV6-5	.	TRBJ1-1	.	CATRNRASVAFF	TGTGCCACCCGAAACAGGGCCTCCGTAGCTTTCTTT
TRBV2	.	TRBJ1-1	.	CASSVGRLREAFF	TGTGCCAGCAGTGTCGGACGGCTGCGGGAAGCTTTCTTT
TRBV7-3	.	TRBJ2-7	TRBD1	CASSSARDSYEQYF	TGTGCCAGCAGCTCGGCGAGGGACAGCTACGAGCAGTACTTC
TRBV6-5	.	TRBJ2-5	TRBD1	CASSYVRGREETQYF	TGTGCCAGCAGTTACGTCAGGGGGCGAGAGGAGACCCAGTACTTC
TRBV7-6	.	TRBJ2-1	TRBD2	CASSPGLAGRNEQFF	TGTGCCAGCAGCCCCGGACTAGCGGGACGCAATGAGCAGTTCTTC
TRBV5-1	once	TRBJ2-1	TRBD2	CASSLAASGGVEQFF	TGCGCCAGCAGCTTGGCGGCTAGCGGGGGTGTTGAGCAGTTCTTC
TRBV7-2	.	TRBJ2-4	.	CASSLGQGRNIQYF	TGTGCCAGCAGCTTAGGGCAGGGGAGAAACATTCAGTACTTC
TRBV7-8	.	TRBJ2-3	.	CASSLIRETDTQYF	TGTGCCAGCAGCTTAATAAGGGAGACAGATACGCAGTATTTT
TRBV27	.	TRBJ2-6	.	CASRFGGRSGANVLTF	TGTGCCAGCCGATTCGGAGGCAGATCTGGGGCCAACGTCCTGACTTTC
TRBV7-2	.	TRBJ2-2	.	CASSPRETGNTGELFF	TGTGCCAGCAGCCCCCGTGAGACGGGCAACACCGGGGAGCTGTTTTTT
TRBV9	.	TRBJ1-6	.	CASSEQKYNSPLHF	TGTGCCAGCAGCGAACAGAAATATAATTCACCCCTCCACTTT
TRBV12-5	.	TRBJ2-7	.	CASGLGPRGATYEQYF	TGTGCTAGTGGTTTAGGGCCGAGGGGGGCAACCTACGAGCAGTACTTC
TRBV30	.	TRBJ2-7	.	CAVGTYEQYF	TGTGCCGTAGGAACCTACGAGCAGTACTTC
TRBV19	.	TRBJ2-5	TRBD1	CASSRRQGPTETQYF	TGTGCCAGTAGTAGACGACAGGGACCCACAGAGACCCAGTACTTC
TRBV12-5	.	TRBJ2-3	TRBD2	CASGLDLLAGAGSTQYF	TGTGCTAGTGGTTTGGACCTTCTAGCGGGGGCCGGGAGTACGCAGTATTTT
TRBV19	few	TRBJ1-3	.	CASSIGAAGTGNTIYF	TGTGCCAGTAGTATTGGAGCCGCGGGGACCGGAAACACCATATATTTT
TRBV7-2	once	TRBJ2-3	.	CASSLGAYTDTQYF	TGTGCCAGCAGCTTAGGCGCCTACACAGATACGCAGTATTTT
TRBV19	.	TRBJ1-1	TRBD1	CASSLMGQGGTEAFF	TGTGCCAGTAGTCTCATGGGACAGGGAGGGACTGAAGCTTTCTTT
TRBV9	.	TRBJ2-5	.	CASSVGGNLQETQYF	TGTGCCAGCAGCGTAGGAGGGAACCTCCAAGAGACCCAGTACTTC
TRBV7-2	once	TRBJ1-6	.	CASSLRPGANSPLHF	TGTGCCAGCAGCTTAAGGCCAGGGGCAAATTCACCCCTCCACTTT
TRBV7-8	.	TRBJ2-4	TRBD2	CASSLAPGLVINIQYF	TGTGCCAGCAGCTTAGCGCCGGGACTAGTGATAAACATTCAGTACTTC
TRBV5-3	once	TRBJ1-2	TRBD1	CARSLDRDPTNYGYTF	TGTGCCAGAAGCCTAGACAGGGACCCTACTAACTATGGCTACACCTTC
TRBV28	.	TRBJ1-6	.	CASSSREGRSSPLHF	TGTGCCAGCAGTTCCCGGGAGGGCAGGAGTTCACCCCTCCACTTT
TRBV11-2	.	TRBJ2-6	.	CASSLTQGTGANVLTF	TGTGCCAGCAGCTTAACCCAGGGGACTGGGGCCAACGTCCTGACTTTC
TRBV7-3	few	TRBJ1-2	TRBD1	CASSSTGTGTGYGYTF	TGTGCCAGCAGCTCTACCGGGACAGGGACGGGCTATGGCTACACCTTC
TRBV28	.	TRBJ2-5	TRBD2	CASSSPLVAGTLETQYF	TGTGCCAGCAGTTCCCCCCTAGTAGCGGGGACTCTCGAGACCCAGTACTTC
TRBV7-9	few	TRBJ1-6	.	CASSLARRTPPSTLHF	TGTGCCAGCAGCTTAGCCCGCAGGACGCCTCCGTCAACCCTCCACTTT
TRBV19	.	TRBJ1-2	.	CASSMAGLRSGYTF	TGTGCCAGTAGTATGGCGGGGCTTCGATCCGGCTACACCTTC
TRBV2	.	TRBJ1-5	.	CASRGLGWNQPQHF	TGTGCCAGCAGGGGACTAGGGTGGAATCAGCCCCAGCATTTT
TRBV19	.	TRBJ2-1	TRBD1	CASSILTGTDNEQFF	TGTGCCAGTAGTATATTGACAGGGACGGACAATGAGCAATTCTTC
TRBV6-5	.	TRBJ2-7	.	CASSPNLEQYF	TGTGCCAGCAGCCCCAATTTAGAGCAGTACTTC
TRBV28	.	TRBJ2-7	TRBD2	CASSPLGGRRYEQYF	TGTGCCAGCAGTCCTCTAGGCGGGAGACGCTACGAGCAGTACTTC
TRBV28	once	TRBJ1-2	TRBD1	CASSLLEGALNYGYTF	TGTGCCAGCAGTTTACTCGAGGGGGCCCTCAACTATGGCTACACCTTC
TRBV7-3	.	TRBJ1-2	.	CASSPTGTANYGYTF	TGTGCCAGCAGCCCAACAGGGACGGCTAACTATGGCTACACCTTC
TRBV7-3	.	TRBJ1-5	.	CASSPTGTNQPQHF	TGTGCCAGCAGCCCTACGGGGACCAATCAGCCCCAGCATTTT
TRBV7-9	.	TRBJ1-4	TRBD1	CASSSRQGGEKLFF	TGTGCCAGCAGCTCGAGACAGGGGGGCGAAAAACTGTTTTTT
TRBV30	.	TRBJ2-1	.	CAWSVGFYNEQFF	TGTGCCTGGAGTGTAGGATTCTACAATGAGCAGTTCTTC
TRBV11-2	.	TRBJ1-3	.	CASSLNYGNTIYF	TGTGCCAGCAGCTTAAATTATGGAAACACCATATATTTT
TRBV7-9	.	TRBJ1-1	.	CASSLGDGTRSEAFF	TGTGCCAGCAGCTTAGGGGACGGTACGAGGTCTGAAGCTTTCTTT